Each of the 9 T cell receptor beta chains below was sequenced from the same sample in a study of tumor-infiltrating lymphocytes in primary liver carcinoma. Researchers drew blood RNA from unsorted whole blood and extracted germline DNA as well. Starting from 500 ng of total RNA, TCR beta cDNA was produced with a primer in the constant region. ARM-PCR, slightly modified, supplied the TCR beta libraries through three nested multiplex PCR rounds. TRBV1-TRBV30 forward primers paired with a C-beta reverse primer drove the first two PCR rounds, about 10 cycles each. TCRdb redid the calling of the multiplex PCR reads with MiXCR, one entry per CDR3 protein. This table holds about 320,000 distinct CDR3 sequences, around three fifths found once. The sequenced sample consisted of peripheral blood. The receptors stem from a woman in her 30s with primary liver carcinoma and hepatitis B virus infection.

Turning to this clonotype: Here the CDR3 omits its conserved ending phenylalanine or tryptophan, so a read error is the likely source. The genes are TRBV11-3 and TRBJ2-1, with 14 bases that match TRBD2. The CDR3 consists of 19 residues. Germline V CDR1 and CDR2: SGHNT, YENEEA. The V segment lost 4 bases and the J segment 10 bases; nucleotides outside the gene matches: 18. The CDR3 spells CASSSGSPGLAGELKEQFL. Here the CDR3 DNA reads TGTGCCAGCAGCTCGGGCTCGCCGGGACTAGCGGGAGAGCTTAAGGAGCAGTTCCTC.

Concerning this clonotype itself: A single base separates this from a much larger clone, so it may be a read error. V is TRBV11-3 and J is TRBJ2-7, with 8 bases aligning to TRBD2. The CDR3 covers 16 residues. Germline loops: CDR1 SGHNT, CDR2 YENEEA. V trimming: 5 bases; J trimming: 1 base; junction bases outside the gene matches: 10. CDR3 coding DNA: TGTGCCAGCAGCGAGCGGACTAGCAGGCTTTCCTACGAGCAGTACTTC. Encoded protein: CASSERTSRLSYEQYF.

To note about this clonotype: This clone may be a read error of a much larger clone one base away. The gene calls are TRBV30 and TRBJ2-1; D might be TRBD1 (5 bases). The CDR3 spans 12 residues. Per germline, CDR1 GTSNPN and CDR2 SVGIG (reference sequence). CDR3 nucleotides: TGTGTCTGGAGTAGGGGTTACAATGAGCAGTTCTTC. It encodes CVWSRGYNEQFF.

About this clonotype: The missing conserved phenylalanine or tryptophan at the end of this CDR3 makes a read error likely. The gene calls are TRBV6-5 and TRBJ1-2; 7 nucleotides align to TRBD1. CDR1 and CDR2 from the germline V gene are MNHEY and SVGAGI. The CDR3 spans 14 residues. V shed 4 bases and J 4 bases; nucleotides not matched to a gene: 6. CDR3 amino acids: CASSSGTDAYGYTL. The CDR3 coding sequence is TGTGCCAGCAGTTCCGGGACAGACGCCTATGGCTACACCCTC.

This clonotype has a handful of counts. The V call is TRBV6-2 or TRBV6-3, the J call TRBJ2-1, with 7 bases that match TRBD2. This CDR3 spans 15 amino acids. Looked up from germline, CDR1 is MNHEY and CDR2 is SVGEGT. J lost 1 base, V lost 5 bases, and 5 bases had no gene match. CDR3 residues: CASSASGMSYNEQFF. The DNA for the CDR3 is TGTGCCAGCAGTGCAAGCGGGATGTCCTACAATGAGCAGTTCTTC.

This clonotype was observed a single time. This may be a read error, as it is one base from a much larger clone. The chain carries TRBV29-1 and TRBJ2-3; D gene unclear. V was cut by 8 bases and J by 2 bases, with 11 bases left in between. This CDR3 comprises 12 residues. CDR1 is SQVTM, CDR2 ANQGSEA, per germline. CDR3 protein: CSCMYVTDTQYF. The CDR3 DNA follows: TGCAGCTGCATGTACGTCACAGATACGCAGTATTTT.

As concerns this clonotype: The junction and the germline gene differ at one end; a read error may be behind it. This sequence joins TRBV12-3 or TRBV12-4 and TRBJ2-3; 14 bases map to TRBD2. The CDR3 covers 13 residues. This CDR3 is CASRTSGRAARYF. The CDR3 nucleotides read TGTGCCAGCAGGACTAGCGGGAGGGCCGCGCGGTACTTT.

The chain is built from TRBV4-1 and TRBJ1-6; 7 nucleotides line up with TRBD1. The CDR3 consists of 13 residues. With V trimmed by 4 bases and J by 10 bases, 4 bases remained unmatched. Germline V lookup: CDR1 MGHRA, CDR2 YSYEKL. Here the CDR3 DNA reads TGCGCCAGCAGCCGGGAACAGGGGTCACCCCTCCACTTT. It encodes CASSREQGSPLHF.

Turning to this clonotype: One end of the junction fails to match germline, which may point to a read error. The genes are TRBV29-1 and TRBJ1-1; no reliable D call. The CDR3 consists of 16 residues. Germline assignment: CDR1 SQVTM and CDR2 ANQGSEA. This chain's CDR3 is CRVDAHSTWLNTEAFF. In DNA, the CDR3 is TGCAGAGTTGACGCCCACTCCACCTGGCTGAACACTGAAGCTTTCTTT.